The TCR beta chain described here comes from a study of blood T cell repertoires in COVID-19. Study summary: Italy, Spain and the United States were the sources of the convalescent and acute COVID-19 samples. Sources were T cells, B-cell-depleted T cells, or PBMCs; the material itself was cDNA or gDNA.

Trimming took 4 bases from V and 1 from J; bases not matched to a gene: 7. In germline, CDR1 is SGHRS, CDR2 YFSETQ. The CDR3 consists of 15 residues. Assay: immunoSEQ multiplex PCR; the TCRdb copy retains only in-frame clones and omits some. The sample holds about 210,000 clones, over 75% seen once. In its sample, this clone was seen once. The sequence derives from a human donor in a cohort sampled during active COVID-19. The sequenced sample was peripheral blood. The genes are TRBV5-1 and TRBJ1-1; 7 bases line up with TRBD1. CDR3 loop: CASSEKTGKNTEAFF. Written as DNA, the CDR3 is TGCGCCAGCAGCGAAAAGACAGGGAAGAACACTGAAGCTTTCTTT.